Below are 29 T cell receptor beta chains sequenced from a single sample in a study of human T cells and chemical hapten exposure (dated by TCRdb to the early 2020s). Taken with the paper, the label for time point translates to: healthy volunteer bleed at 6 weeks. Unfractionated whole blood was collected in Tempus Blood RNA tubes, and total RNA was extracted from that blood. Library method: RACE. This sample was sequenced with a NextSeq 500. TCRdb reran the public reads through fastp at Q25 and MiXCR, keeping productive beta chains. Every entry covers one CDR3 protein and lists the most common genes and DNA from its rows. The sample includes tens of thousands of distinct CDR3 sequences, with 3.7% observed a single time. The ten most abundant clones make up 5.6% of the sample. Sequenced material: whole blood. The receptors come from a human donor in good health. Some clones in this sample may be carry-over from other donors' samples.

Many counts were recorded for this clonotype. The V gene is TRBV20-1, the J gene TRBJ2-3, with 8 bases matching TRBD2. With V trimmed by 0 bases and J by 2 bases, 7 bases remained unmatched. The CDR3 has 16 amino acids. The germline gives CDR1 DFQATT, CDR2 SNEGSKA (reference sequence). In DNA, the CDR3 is TGCAGTGCTAGAGATCCACGGGGGGGGGTCACAGATACGCAGTATTTT. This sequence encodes CSARDPRGGVTDTQYF.

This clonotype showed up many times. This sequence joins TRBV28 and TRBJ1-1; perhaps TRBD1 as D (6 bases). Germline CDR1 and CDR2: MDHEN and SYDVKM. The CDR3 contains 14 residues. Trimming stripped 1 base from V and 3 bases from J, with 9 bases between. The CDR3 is CASSLLRGDTEAFF. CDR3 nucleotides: TGTGCCAGCAGTTTATTAAGGGGGGACACTGAAGCTTTCTTT.

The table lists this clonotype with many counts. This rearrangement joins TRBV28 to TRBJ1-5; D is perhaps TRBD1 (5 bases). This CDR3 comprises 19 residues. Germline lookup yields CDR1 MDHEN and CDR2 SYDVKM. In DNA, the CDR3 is TGTGCTACATATGGGGCCCCCGGGAGCAGGGAGGATAGCAATCAGCCCCAGCATTTT. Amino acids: CATYGAPGSREDSNQPQHF.

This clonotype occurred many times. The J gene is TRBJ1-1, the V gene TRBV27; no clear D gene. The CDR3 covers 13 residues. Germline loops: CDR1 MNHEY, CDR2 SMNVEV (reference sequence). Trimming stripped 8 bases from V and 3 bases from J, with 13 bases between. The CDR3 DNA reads TGTGCCAGCCGGGTCACCGACTACACTGAAGCTTTCTTT. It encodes CASRVTDYTEAFF.

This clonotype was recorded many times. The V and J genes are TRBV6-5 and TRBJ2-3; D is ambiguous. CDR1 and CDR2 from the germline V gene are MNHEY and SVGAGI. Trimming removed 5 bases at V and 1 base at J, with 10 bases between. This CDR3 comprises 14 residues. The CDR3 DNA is TGTGCCAGCAGTCGGAGAGAAGGCACAGATACGCAGTATTTT. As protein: CASSRREGTDTQYF.

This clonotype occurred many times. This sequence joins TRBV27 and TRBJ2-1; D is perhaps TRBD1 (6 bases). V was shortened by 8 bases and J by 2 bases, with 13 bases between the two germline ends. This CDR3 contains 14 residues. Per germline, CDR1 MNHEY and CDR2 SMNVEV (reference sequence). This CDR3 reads CASGTGPPYNEQFF. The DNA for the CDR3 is TGTGCCAGCGGTACAGGGCCCCCCTACAATGAGCAGTTCTTC.

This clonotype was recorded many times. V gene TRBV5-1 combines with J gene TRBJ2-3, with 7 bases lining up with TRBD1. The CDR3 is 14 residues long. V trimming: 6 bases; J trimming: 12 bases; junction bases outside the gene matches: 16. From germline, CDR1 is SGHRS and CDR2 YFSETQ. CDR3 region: CASTRPGQYPSQYF. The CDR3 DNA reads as TGCGCCAGCACAAGACCGGGACAGTATCCTAGTCAGTATTTT.

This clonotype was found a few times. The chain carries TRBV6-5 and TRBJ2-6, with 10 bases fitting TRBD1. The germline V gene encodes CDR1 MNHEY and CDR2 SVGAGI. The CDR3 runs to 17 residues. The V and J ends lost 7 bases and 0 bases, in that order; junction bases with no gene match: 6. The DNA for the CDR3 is TGTGCCAGCACCGGGACAGGGGTACGCTCTGGGGCCAACGTCCTGACTTTC. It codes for CASTGTGVRSGANVLTF.

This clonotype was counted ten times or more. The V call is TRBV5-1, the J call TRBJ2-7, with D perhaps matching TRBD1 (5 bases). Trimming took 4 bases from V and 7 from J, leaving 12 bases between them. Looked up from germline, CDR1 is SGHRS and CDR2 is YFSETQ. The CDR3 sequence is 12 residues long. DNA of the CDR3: TGCGCCAGCAGCGGGGCCCTGGAAGAGCAGTACTTC. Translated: CASSGALEEQYF. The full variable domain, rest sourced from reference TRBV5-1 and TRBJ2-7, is KAGVTQTPRYLIKTRGQQVTLSCSPISGHRSVSWYQQTPGQGLQFLFEYFSETQRNKGNFPGRFSGRQFSNSRSEMNVSTLELGDSALYLCASSGALEEQYFGPGTRLTVT.

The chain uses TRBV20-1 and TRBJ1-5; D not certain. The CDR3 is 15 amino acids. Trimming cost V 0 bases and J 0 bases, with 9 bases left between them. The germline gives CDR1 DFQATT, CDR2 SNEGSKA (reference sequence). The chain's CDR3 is CSARDLGSSNQPQHF. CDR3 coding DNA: TGCAGTGCTAGAGATTTGGGAAGTAGCAATCAGCCCCAGCATTTT.

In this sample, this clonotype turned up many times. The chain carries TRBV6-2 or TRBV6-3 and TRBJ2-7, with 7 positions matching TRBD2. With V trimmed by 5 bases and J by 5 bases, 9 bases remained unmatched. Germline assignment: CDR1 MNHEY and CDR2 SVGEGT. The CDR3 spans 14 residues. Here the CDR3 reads CASSGLERPHEQYF. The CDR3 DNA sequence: TGTGCCAGCAGTGGACTAGAGCGGCCCCACGAGCAGTACTTC.

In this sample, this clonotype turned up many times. CDR3 in DNA: TGTGCCAGCAGTTTGGTCCAACCGGACACCGGGGAGCTGTTTTTT. Protein: CASSLVQPDTGELFF. J is TRBJ2-2 and V is TRBV12-3 or TRBV12-4; no clear D gene. The CDR3 contains 15 residues. Trimming removed 3 bases from V and 3 bases from J, with 11 bases in between.

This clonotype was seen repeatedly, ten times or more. CDR3 sequence (DNA): TGTGCCAGCAGTGGGACTAGCGGGAGCCAGACCCAGTACTTC. Protein: CASSGTSGSQTQYF. V and J are TRBV28 and TRBJ2-5; TRBD2 matches at 14 bases. The CDR3 spans 14 residues. V shed 5 bases and J 6 bases; nucleotides not matched to a gene: 2. Germline values: CDR1 MDHEN, CDR2 SYDVKM.

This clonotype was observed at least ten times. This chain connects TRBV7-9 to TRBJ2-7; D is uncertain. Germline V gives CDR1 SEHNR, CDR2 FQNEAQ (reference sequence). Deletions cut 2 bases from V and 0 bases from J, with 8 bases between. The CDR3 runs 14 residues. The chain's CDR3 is CASSLLPSSYEQYF. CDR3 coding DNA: TGTGCCAGCAGCTTACTACCTAGCTCCTACGAGCAGTACTTC.

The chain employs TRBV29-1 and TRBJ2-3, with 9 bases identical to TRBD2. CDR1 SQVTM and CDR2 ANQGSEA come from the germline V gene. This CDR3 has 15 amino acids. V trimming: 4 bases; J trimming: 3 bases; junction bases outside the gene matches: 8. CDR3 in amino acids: CSVVLAGDGTDTQYF. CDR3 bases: TGCAGCGTTGTCTTAGCGGGAGACGGGACAGATACGCAGTATTTT.

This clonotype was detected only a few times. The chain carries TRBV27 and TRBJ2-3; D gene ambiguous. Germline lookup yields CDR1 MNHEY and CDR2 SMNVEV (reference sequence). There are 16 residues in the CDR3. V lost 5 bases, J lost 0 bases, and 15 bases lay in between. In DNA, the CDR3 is TGTGCCAGCAGTGGAGACAAGGGTATGAGCACAGATACGCAGTATTTT. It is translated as CASSGDKGMSTDTQYF.

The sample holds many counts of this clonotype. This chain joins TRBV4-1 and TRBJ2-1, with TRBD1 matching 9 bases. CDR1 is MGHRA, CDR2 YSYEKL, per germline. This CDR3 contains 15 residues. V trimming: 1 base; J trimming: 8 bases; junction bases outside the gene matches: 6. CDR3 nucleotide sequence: TGCGCCAGCAGCCAAGGGACAGGGGCACTCGATGAGCAGTTCTTC. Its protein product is CASSQGTGALDEQFF.

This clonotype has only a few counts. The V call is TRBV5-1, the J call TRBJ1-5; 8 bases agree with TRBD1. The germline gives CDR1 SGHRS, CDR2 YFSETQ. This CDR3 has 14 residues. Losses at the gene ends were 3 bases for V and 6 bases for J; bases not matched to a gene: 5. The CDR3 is CASSSSGGGQPQHF. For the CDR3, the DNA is TGCGCCAGCAGCTCTTCAGGGGGCGGTCAGCCCCAGCATTTT. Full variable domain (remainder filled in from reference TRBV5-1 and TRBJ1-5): KAGVTQTPRYLIKTRGQQVTLSCSPISGHRSVSWYQQTPGQGLQFLFEYFSETQRNKGNFPGRFSGRQFSNSRSEMNVSTLELGDSALYLCASSSSGGGQPQHFGDGTRLSIL.

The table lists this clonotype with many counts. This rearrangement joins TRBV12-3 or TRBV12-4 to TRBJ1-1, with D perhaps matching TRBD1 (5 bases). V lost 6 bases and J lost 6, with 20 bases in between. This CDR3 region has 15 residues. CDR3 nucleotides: TGTGCCAGCAGCCTCGTTCTGGGAAGGGGCCCTGAAGCTTTCTTT. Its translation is CASSLVLGRGPEAFF.

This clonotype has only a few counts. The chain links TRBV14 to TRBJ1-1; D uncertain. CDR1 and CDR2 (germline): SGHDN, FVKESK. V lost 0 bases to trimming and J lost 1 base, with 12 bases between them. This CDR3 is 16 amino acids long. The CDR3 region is CASSQELGLRNTEAFF. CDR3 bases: TGTGCCAGCAGCCAAGAACTGGGCTTAAGGAACACTGAAGCTTTCTTT.

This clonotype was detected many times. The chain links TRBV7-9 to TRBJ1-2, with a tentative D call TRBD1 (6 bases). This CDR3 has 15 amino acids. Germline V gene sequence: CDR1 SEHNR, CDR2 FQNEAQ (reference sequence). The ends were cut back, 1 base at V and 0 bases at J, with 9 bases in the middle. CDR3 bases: TGTGCCAGCAGCTTAGGGCGGACAGCTAACTATGGCTACACCTTC. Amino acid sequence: CASSLGRTANYGYTF. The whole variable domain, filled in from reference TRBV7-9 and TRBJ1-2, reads DTGVSQNPRHKITKRGQNVTFRCDPISEHNRLYWYRQTLGQGPEFLTYFQNEAQLEKSRLLSDRFSAERPKGSFSTLEIQRTEQGDSAMYLCASSLGRTANYGYTFGSGTRLTVV.

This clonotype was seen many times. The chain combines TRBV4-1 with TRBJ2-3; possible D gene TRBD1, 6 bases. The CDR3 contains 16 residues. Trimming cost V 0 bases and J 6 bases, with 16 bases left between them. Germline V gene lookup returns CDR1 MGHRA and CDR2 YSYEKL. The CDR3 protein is CASSQEGRGTLDTQYF. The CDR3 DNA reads TGCGCCAGCAGCCAAGAGGGCAGGGGAACTTTGGATACGCAGTATTTT.

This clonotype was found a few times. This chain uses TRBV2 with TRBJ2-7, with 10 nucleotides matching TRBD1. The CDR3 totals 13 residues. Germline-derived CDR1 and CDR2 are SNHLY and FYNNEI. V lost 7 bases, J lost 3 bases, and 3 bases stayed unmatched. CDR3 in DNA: TGTGCCAGCAAGTGGGACAGGGGCTACGAGCAGTACTTC. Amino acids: CASKWDRGYEQYF.

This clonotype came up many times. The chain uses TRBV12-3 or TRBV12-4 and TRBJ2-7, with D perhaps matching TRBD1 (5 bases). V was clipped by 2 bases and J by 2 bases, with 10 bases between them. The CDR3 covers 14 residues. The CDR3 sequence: CASSLRAGTYEQYF. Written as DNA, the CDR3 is TGTGCCAGCAGTTTACGGGCAGGGACCTACGAGCAGTACTTC.

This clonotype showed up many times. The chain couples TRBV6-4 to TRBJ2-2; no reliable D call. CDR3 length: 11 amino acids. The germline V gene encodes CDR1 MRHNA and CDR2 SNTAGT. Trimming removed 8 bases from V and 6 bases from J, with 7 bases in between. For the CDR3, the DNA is TGTGCCAGCTCCAATCCCGGGGAGCTGTTTTTT. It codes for CASSNPGELFF.

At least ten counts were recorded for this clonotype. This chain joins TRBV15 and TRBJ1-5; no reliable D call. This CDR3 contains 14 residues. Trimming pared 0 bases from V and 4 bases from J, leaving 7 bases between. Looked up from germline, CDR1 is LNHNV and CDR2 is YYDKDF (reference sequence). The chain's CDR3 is CATSRDLGNQPQHF. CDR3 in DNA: TGTGCCACCAGCAGAGATCTGGGAAATCAGCCCCAGCATTTT.

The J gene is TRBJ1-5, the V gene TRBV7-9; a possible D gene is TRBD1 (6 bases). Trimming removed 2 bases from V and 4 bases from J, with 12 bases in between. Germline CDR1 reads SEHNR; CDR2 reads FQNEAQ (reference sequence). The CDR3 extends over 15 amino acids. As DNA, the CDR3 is TGTGCCAGCAGCTTATCGGGGGCTCAGAATCAGCCCCAGCATTTT. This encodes CASSLSGAQNQPQHF. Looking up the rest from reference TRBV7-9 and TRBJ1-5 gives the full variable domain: DTGVSQNPRHKITKRGQNVTFRCDPISEHNRLYWYRQTLGQGPEFLTYFQNEAQLEKSRLLSDRFSAERPKGSFSTLEIQRTEQGDSAMYLCASSLSGAQNQPQHFGDGTRLSIL.

As DNA, the CDR3 is TGTGCCAGCAGCGTACTTACAGGGTTTGACACTGAAGCTTTCTTT. This encodes CASSVLTGFDTEAFF. This chain connects TRBV5-5 to TRBJ1-1; tentatively, D is TRBD1 (6 bases). Germline CDR1 reads SGHKS; CDR2 reads YYEKEE (reference sequence). The CDR3 is 15 amino acids. V was cut by 4 bases and J by 3 bases, with 16 bases left in between.

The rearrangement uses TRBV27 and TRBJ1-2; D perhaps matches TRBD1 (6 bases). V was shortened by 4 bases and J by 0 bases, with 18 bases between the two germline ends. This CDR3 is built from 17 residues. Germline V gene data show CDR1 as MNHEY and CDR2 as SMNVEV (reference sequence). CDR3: CASSSAGTKASNYGYTF. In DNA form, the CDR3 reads TGTGCCAGCAGTTCCGCCGGGACAAAAGCGTCTAACTATGGCTACACCTTC.